The next 2 T cell receptor beta chains were all read from a single sample in a study of blood T cell repertoires in COVID-19 (TCRdb year 2020). The method was the immunoSEQ multiplex PCR assay. TCRdb carries this immuneACCESS record with in-frame sequences only. Its versions omit some clonotypes, under half of them owing to an unresolved V gene in the studies checked, with the rest unexplained. Across this sample there are roughly 140,000 clones, with 80% to 90% seen only once. Of the sample, 11% falls within the top ten clones. Material: peripheral blood. Receptor source: a woman of 80 years or more with acute or convalescent COVID-19.

Details on this clone: The sample has other DNA sequences that encode this CDR3 too. The chain carries TRBV10-3 and TRBJ1-2; weak D call: TRBD1 (6 bases). The germline V and J ends were trimmed by 6 bases and 0 bases, with 8 bases remaining between them. Per the germline V gene, CDR1 is ENHRY and CDR2 is SYGVKD. The CDR3 loop spans 13 amino acids. The CDR3 loop reads CAIRTGANYGYTF. The CDR3 DNA is TGTGCCATCAGGACAGGAGCTAACTATGGCTACACCTTC.

This clone was seen just once. V and J are TRBV11-2 and TRBJ1-1; weak D call: TRBD1 (5 bases). Germline V lookup: CDR1 SGHAT, CDR2 FQNNGV. The CDR3 extends over 19 amino acids. Trimming removed 0 bases at V and 1 base at J, with 21 bases between. The CDR3 spells CASSLEAGYKGGRNTEAFF. The CDR3 DNA reads TGTGCCAGCAGCTTAGAGGCAGGGTATAAGGGTGGTCGGAACACTGAAGCTTTCTTT. The full variable domain, its missing parts supplied by reference TRBV11-2 and TRBJ1-1, is EAGVAQSPRYKIIEKRQSVAFWCNPISGHATLYWYQQILGQGPKLLIQFQNNGVVDDSQLPKDRFSAERLKGVDSTLKIQPAKLEDSAVYLCASSLEAGYKGGRNTEAFFGQGTRLTVV.